This TCR beta chain derives from a study of CD8 T cells in ankylosing spondylitis. Overall study findings and caveats: Some of the motif variants had earlier been found in reactive arthritis patients' fluid and blood. The study identified a TCR beta motif of fewer than 10 highly homologous variants that appeared characteristic of ankylosing spondylitis blood. Disease-linked clones reportedly showed significant enrichment in matched ankylosing spondylitis synovial fluid.

J gave up 6 bases and V 8 bases, and 21 bases lay outside the gene matches. CDR1 and CDR2 (germline): WNHNN, SYGVQD (reference sequence). The CDR3 has 18 amino acids. TCRdb re-derived calls from the 5' RACE reads in MiXCR, one entry per CDR3 protein. The sample includes 750,000 to 850,000 distinct CDR3 sequences, roughly 12% of them seen just once. The sample holds one count of this clonotype. The antigen remains unidentified. The chain uses TRBV10-1 and TRBJ2-1; the match to TRBD1 covers 8 bases. This receptor was obtained from a male donor with ankylosing spondylitis. The specimen sequenced was blood, either unsorted or a sorted T cell fraction (not recorded which). The CDR3 DNA reads TGCGCCAGCTCCGGAGGACAGGGAATGAGGACTTTACGCAATGAGCAGTTCTTC. Translated: CASSGGQGMRTLRNEQFF.